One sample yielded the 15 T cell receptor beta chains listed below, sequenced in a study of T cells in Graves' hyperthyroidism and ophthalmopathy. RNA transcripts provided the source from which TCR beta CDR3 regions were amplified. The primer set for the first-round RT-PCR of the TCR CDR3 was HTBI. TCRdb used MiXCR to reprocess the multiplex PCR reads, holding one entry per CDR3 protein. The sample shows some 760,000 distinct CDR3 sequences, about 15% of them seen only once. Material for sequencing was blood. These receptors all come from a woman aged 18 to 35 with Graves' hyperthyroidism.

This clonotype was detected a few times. This CDR3 is CAISESKGGGFTEAFF. The CDR3 nucleotides are TGTGCCATCAGTGAGTCGAAAGGTGGGGGATTCACTGAAGCTTTCTTT. V gene TRBV10-3 combines with J gene TRBJ1-1, with a possible D match to TRBD1 (5 bases). Trimming shortened V by 0 bases and J by 4 bases, and 15 bases separated the two germline ends. The germline gives CDR1 ENHRY, CDR2 SYGVKD. This CDR3 spans 16 amino acids.

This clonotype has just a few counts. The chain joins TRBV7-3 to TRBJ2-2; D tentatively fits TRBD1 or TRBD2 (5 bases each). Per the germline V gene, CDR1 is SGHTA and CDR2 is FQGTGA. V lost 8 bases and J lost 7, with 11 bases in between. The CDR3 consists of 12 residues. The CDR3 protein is CASGFGGGELFF. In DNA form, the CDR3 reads TGTGCCAGCGGGTTTGGGGGCGGGGAGCTGTTTTTT. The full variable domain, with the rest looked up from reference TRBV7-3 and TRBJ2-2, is GAGVSQTPSNKVTEKGKYVELRCDPISGHTALYWYRQSLGQGPEFLIYFQGTGAADDSGLPNDRFFAVRPEGSVSTLKIQRTERGDSAVYLCASGFGGGELFFGEGSRLTVL.

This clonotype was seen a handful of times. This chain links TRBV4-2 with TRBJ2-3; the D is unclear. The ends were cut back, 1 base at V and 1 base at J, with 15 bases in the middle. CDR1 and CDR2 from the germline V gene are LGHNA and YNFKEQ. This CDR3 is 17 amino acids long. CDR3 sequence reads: CASSQGLSGYGTDTQYF. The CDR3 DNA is TGTGCCAGCAGCCAAGGGCTATCGGGCTACGGCACAGATACGCAGTATTTT.

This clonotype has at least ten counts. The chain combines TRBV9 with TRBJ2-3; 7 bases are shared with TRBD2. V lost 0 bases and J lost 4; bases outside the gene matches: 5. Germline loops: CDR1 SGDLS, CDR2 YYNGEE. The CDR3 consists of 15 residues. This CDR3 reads CASSVASGGSDTQYF. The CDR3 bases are TGTGCCAGCAGCGTAGCTTCGGGAGGTTCAGATACGCAGTATTTT.

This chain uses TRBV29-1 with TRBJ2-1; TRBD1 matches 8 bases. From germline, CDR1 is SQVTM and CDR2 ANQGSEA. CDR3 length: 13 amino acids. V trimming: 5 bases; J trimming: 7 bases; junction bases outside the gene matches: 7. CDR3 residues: CSVSGQGRNEQFF. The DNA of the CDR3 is TGCAGCGTTTCCGGACAGGGTAGGAATGAGCAGTTCTTC.

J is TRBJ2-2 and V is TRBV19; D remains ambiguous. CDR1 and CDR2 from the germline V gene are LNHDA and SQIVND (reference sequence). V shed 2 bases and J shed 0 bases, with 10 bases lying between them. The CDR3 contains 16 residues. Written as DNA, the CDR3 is TGTGCCAGTAGTATAATTCAATCAGCGAACACCGGGGAGCTGTTTTTT. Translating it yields CASSIIQSANTGELFF.

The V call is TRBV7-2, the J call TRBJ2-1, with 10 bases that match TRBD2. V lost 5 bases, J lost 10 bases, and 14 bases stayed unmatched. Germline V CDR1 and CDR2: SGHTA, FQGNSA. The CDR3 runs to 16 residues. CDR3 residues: CASSRVVGLALGEQFF. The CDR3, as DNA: TGTGCCAGCAGCCGTGTGGTGGGACTAGCGCTGGGGGAGCAGTTCTTC.

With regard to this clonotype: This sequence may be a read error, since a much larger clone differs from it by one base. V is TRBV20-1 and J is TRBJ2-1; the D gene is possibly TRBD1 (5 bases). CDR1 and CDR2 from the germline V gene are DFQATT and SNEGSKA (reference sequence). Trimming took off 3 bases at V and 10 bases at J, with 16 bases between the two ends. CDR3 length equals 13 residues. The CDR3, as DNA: TGCAGTGCTAGTGCGACAGACGCCTACGAGCAGTTCTTC. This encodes CSASATDAYEQFF.

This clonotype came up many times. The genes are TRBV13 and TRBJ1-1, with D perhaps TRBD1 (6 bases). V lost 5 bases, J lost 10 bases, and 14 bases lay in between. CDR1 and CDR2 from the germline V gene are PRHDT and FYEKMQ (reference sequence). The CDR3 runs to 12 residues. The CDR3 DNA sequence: TGTGCCAGCAGCCAAACCCCGGACAGAGCTTTCTTT. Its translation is CASSQTPDRAFF.

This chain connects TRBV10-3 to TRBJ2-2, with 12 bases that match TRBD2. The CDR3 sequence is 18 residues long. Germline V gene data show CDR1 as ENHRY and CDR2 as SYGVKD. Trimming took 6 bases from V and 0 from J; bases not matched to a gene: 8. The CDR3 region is CAIRGTTSGSANTGELFF. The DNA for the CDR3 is TGTGCCATCAGAGGAACGACTAGCGGGAGCGCGAACACCGGGGAGCTGTTTTTT.

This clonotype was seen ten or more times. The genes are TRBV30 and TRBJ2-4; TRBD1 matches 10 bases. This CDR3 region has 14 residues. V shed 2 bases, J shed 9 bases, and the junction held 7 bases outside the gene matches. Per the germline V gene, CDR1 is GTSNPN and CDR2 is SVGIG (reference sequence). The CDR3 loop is CAWSRGQGTGIQYF. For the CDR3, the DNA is TGTGCCTGGAGTCGGGGACAGGGGACGGGCATTCAGTACTTC.

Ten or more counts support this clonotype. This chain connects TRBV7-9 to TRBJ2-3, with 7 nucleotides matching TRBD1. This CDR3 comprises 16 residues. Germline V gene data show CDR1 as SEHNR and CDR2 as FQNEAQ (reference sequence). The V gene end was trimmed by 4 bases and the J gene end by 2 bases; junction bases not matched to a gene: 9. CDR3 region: CASSSPIGQDTDTQYF. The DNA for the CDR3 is TGTGCCAGCAGCTCACCTATCGGACAGGACACAGATACGCAGTATTTT.

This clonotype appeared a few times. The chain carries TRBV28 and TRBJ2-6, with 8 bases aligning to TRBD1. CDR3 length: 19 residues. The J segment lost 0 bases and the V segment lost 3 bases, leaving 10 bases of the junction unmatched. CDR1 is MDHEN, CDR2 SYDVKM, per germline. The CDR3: CASSFLPTGASSGANVLTF. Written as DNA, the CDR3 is TGTGCCAGCAGTTTCTTACCGACAGGGGCTAGCTCTGGGGCCAACGTCCTGACTTTC.

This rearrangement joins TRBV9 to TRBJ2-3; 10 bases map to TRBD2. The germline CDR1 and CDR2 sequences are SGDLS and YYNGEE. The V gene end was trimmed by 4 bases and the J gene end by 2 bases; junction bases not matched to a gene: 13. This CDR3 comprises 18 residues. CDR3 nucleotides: TGTGCCAGCAGCATTAACCCCACTAGCGGGGAATCCACAGATACGCAGTATTTT. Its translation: CASSINPTSGESTDTQYF.

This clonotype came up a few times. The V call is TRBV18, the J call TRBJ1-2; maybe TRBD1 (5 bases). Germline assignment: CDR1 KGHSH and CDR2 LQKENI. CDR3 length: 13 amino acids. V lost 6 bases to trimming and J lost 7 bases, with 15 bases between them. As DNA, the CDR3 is TGTGCCAGCTCCCCCGACAGCGGTCTTGGCTACACCTTC. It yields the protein CASSPDSGLGYTF.